Listed below are T cell receptor beta chains from one sample, sequenced in a study of OX40 agonist ivuxolimab in advanced cancers. TCRdb keeps only in-frame clones here, not all; method: immunoSEQ multiplex PCR. Here the sample spans around 60,000 clones, roughly 80% being singletons. The sample here was CD4+ or CD8+ T cells sorted from blood, taken in a trial of the OX40 agonist ivuxolimab. Every receptor here comes from an adult with an advanced solid tumor such as melanoma, head and neck, liver or kidney cancer. Each CDR3 is given without its conserved first and last residue. Fields, in order: V gene, J gene, CDR3 protein.

>TRBV30|TRBJ1-5
AWSDPGHLSNQPQH
>TRBV5-1|TRBJ2-3
ASSDQAGDTQY
>TRBV7-3|TRBJ2-1
ASSLLPGQAYNEQF
>TRBV7-9|TRBJ2-3
ASSLVTAGGTDTQY
>TRBV6-5|TRBJ2-1
ASSLGTYNEQF
>TRBV19|TRBJ2-3
ASSILAGGDTQY
>TRBV2|TRBJ1-4
ASSFLLGQGLSNGEKLF
>TRBV6-1|TRBJ2-5
ASGTSRETQY
>TRBV18|TRBJ2-3
ASSPSLRGAASGTGTDTQY
>TRBV11-3|TRBJ1-2
ASTSTGNFNYGYT
>TRBV2|TRBJ2-5
ASSEMGETQY
>TRBV19|TRBJ2-2
ASNLNTGELF
>TRBV6-5|TRBJ2-5
ASRATVEETQY
>TRBV29-1|TRBJ1-4
SVVKQGEKLF